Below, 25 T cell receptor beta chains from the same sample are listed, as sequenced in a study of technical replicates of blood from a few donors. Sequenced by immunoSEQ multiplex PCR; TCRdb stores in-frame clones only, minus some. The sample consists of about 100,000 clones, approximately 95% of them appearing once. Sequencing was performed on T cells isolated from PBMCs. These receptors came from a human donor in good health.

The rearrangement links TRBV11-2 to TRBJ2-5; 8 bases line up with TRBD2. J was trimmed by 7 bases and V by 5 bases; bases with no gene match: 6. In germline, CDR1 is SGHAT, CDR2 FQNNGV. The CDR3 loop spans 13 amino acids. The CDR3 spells CASSKTSGRTQYF. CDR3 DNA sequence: TGTGCCAGCAGCAAAACTAGCGGAAGGACCCAGTACTTC.

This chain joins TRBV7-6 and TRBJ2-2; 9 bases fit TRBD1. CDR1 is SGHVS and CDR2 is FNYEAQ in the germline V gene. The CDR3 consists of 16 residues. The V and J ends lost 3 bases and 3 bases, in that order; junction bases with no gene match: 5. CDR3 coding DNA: TGTGCCAGCAGCTTCCACCGGGACAGGGACACCGGGGAGCTGTTTTTT. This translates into CASSFHRDRDTGELFF.

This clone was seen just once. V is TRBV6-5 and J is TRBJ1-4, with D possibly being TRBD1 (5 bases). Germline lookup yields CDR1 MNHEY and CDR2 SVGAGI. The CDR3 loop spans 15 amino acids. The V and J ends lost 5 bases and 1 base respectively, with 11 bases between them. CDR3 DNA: TGTGCCAGCAGTAAATCCCAGGGAACTAATGAAAAACTGTTTTTT. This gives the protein CASSKSQGTNEKLFF.

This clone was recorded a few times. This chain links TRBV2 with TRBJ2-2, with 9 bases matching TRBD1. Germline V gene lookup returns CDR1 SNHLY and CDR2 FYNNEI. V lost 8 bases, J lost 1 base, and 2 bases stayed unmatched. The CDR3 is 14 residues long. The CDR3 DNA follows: TGTGCCAGCTCGGGACAGGGGAACACCGGGGAGCTGTTTTTT. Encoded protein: CASSGQGNTGELFF.

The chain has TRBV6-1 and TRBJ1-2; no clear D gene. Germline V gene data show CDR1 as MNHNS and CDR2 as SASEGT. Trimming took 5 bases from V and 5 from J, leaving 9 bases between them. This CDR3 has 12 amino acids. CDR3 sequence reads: CASSSRLYGYTF. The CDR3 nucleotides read TGTGCCAGCAGTTCGCGGCTATATGGCTACACCTTC.

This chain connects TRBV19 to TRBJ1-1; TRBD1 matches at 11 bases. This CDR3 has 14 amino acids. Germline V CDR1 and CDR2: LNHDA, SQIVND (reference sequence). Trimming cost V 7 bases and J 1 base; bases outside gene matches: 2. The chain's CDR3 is CASTGTGGNTEAFF. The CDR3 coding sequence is TGTGCCAGTACCGGGACAGGGGGGAACACTGAAGCTTTCTTT.

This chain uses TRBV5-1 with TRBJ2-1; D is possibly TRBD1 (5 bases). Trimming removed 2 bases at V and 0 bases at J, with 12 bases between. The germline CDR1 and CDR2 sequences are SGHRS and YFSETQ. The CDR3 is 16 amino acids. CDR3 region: CASSLGDVSSYNEQFF. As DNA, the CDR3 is TGCGCCAGCAGCTTAGGGGATGTCAGCTCCTACAATGAGCAGTTCTTC. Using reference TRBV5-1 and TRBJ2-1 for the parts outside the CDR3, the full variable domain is KAGVTQTPRYLIKTRGQQVTLSCSPISGHRSVSWYQQTPGQGLQFLFEYFSETQRNKGNFPGRFSGRQFSNSRSEMNVSTLELGDSALYLCASSLGDVSSYNEQFFGPGTRLTVL.

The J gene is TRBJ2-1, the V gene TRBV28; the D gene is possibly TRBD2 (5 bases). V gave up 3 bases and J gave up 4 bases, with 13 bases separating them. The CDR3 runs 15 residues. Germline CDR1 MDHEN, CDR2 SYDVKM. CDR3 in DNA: TGTGCCAGCAGTTTCGGGCCACGAGGGTACAATGAGCAGTTCTTC. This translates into CASSFGPRGYNEQFF.

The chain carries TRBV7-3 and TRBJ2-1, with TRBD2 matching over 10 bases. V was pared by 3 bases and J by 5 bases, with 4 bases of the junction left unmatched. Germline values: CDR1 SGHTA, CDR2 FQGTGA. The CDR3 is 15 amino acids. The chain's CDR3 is CASSLSLAGDNEQFF. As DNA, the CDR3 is TGTGCCAGCAGCTTGTCGCTAGCGGGGGACAATGAGCAGTTCTTC.

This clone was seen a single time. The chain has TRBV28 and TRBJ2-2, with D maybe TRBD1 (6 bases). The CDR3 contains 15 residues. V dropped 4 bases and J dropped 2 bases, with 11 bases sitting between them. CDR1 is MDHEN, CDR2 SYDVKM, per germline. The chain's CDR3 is CASSSPGHNTGELFF. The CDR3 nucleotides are TGTGCCAGCAGTTCCCCGGGACATAACACCGGGGAGCTGTTTTTT.

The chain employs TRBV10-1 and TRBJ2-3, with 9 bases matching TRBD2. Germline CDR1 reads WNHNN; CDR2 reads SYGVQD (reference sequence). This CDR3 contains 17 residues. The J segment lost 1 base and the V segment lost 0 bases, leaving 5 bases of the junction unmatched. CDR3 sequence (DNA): TGCGCCAGCAGTGAGTCGATAGCGGGAGAAGGCACAGATACGCAGTATTTT. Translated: CASSESIAGEGTDTQYF.

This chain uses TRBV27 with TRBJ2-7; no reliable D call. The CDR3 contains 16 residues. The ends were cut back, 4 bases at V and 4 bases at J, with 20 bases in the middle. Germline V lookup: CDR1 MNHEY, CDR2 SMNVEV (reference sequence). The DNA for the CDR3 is TGTGCCAGCAGTTCTTACCCCTCGTCGCAGGCTTACGAGCAGTACTTC. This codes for CASSSYPSSQAYEQYF.

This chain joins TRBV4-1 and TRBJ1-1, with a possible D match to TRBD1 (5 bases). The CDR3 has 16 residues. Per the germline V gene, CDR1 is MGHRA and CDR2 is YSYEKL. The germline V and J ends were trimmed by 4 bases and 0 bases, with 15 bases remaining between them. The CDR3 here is CASSPSGAGMNTEAFF. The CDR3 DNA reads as TGCGCCAGCAGCCCAAGCGGGGCGGGAATGAACACTGAAGCTTTCTTT.

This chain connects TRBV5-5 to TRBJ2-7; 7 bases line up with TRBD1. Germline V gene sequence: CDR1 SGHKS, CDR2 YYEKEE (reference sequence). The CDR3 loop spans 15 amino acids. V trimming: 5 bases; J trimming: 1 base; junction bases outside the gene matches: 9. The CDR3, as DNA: TGTGCCAGCAGAAAACCAGGGGGACCTTCCTACGAGCAGTACTTC. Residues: CASRKPGGPSYEQYF.

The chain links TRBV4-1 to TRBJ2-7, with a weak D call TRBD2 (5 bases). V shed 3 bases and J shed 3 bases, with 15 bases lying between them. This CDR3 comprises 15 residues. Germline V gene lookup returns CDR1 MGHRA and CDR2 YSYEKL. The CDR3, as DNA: TGCGCCAGCAGCCACCGAGCGGAAGGGATCTACGAGCAGTACTTC. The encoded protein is CASSHRAEGIYEQYF.

The CDR3 region is CASRTGSGGIYEQYF. In DNA, the CDR3 is TGTGCCAGCAGAACGGGGAGTGGGGGCATATACGAGCAGTACTTC. The rearrangement uses TRBV2 and TRBJ2-7, with D possibly TRBD1 on 6 matching bases. CDR3 length equals 15 residues. The V and J ends lost 6 bases and 4 bases respectively, with 19 bases between them. The germline V gene encodes CDR1 SNHLY and CDR2 FYNNEI.

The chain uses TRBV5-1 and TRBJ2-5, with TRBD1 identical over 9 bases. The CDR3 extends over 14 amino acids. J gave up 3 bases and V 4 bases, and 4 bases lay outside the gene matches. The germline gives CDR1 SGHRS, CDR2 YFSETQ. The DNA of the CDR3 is TGCGCCAGCAGCCCCCGGACAGGGGAAGAGACCCAGTACTTC. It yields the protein CASSPRTGEETQYF.

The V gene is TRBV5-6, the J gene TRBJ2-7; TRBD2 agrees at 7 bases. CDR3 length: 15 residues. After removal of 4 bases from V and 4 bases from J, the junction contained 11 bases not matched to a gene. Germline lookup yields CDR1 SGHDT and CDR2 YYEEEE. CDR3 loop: CASSVGGDGAYEQYF. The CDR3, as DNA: TGTGCCAGCAGCGTGGGGGGGGACGGAGCTTACGAGCAGTACTTC. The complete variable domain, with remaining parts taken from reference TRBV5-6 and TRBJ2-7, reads DAGVTQSPTHLIKTRGQQVTLRCSPKSGHDTVSWYQQALGQGPQFIFQYYEEEERQRGNFPDRFSGHQFPNYSSELNVNALLLGDSALYLCASSVGGDGAYEQYFGPGTRLTVT.

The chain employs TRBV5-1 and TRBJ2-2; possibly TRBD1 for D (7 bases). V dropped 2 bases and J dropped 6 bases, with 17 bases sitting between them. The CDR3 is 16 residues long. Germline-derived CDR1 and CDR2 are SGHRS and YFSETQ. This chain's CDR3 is CASSLQGTQGPGELFF. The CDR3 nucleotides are TGCGCCAGCAGCTTACAGGGGACTCAGGGGCCCGGGGAGCTGTTTTTT.

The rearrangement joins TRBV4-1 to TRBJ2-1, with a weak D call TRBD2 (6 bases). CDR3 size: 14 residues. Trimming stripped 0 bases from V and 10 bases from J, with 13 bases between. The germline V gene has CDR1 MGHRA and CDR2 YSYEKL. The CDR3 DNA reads TGCGCCAGCAGCCAAGATGGTGGCGGGAACGAGCAGTTCTTC. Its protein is CASSQDGGGNEQFF.

In DNA, the CDR3 is TGCGCCAGCAGCAGCATAGTAAGGGGGCGATCTACGGACACTGAAGCTTTCTTT. This sequence encodes CASSSIVRGRSTDTEAFF. The chain employs TRBV4-1 and TRBJ1-1, with TRBD1 matching 7 bases. Germline CDR1 reads MGHRA; CDR2 reads YSYEKL. Trimming removed 5 bases from V and 3 bases from J; junction bases left unmatched: 18. This CDR3 has 18 amino acids.

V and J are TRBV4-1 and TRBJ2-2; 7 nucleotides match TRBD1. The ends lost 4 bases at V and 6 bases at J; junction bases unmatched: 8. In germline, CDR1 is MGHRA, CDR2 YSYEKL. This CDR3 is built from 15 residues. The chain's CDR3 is CASSLAPTGAGELFF. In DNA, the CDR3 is TGCGCCAGCAGCCTCGCACCAACAGGGGCCGGGGAGCTGTTTTTT.

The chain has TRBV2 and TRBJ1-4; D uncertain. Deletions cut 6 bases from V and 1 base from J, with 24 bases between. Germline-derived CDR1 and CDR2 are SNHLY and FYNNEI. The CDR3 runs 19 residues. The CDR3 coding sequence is TGTGCCAGCAGCCAACCTCTTAGTCCGCCCCGCTTAACTAATGAAAAACTGTTTTTT. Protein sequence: CASSQPLSPPRLTNEKLFF.

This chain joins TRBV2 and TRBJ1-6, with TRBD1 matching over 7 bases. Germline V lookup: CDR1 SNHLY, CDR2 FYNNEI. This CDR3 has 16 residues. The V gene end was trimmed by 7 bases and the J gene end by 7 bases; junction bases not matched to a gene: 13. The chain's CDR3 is CASMGLEGARNSPLHF. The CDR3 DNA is TGTGCCAGCATGGGACTTGAGGGGGCTCGAAATTCACCCCTCCACTTT.

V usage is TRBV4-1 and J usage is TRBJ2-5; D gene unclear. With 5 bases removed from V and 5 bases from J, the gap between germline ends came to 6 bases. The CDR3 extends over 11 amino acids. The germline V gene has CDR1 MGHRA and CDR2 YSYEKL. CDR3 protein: CASSVRETQYF. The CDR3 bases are TGCGCCAGCAGCGTCCGGGAGACCCAGTACTTC.